These 25 T cell receptor beta chains share one sample of origin, sequenced in a study of long-term antiretroviral therapy in people with HIV. Investigators performed immunoSEQ version v3.0 at survey level. Sequenced by immunoSEQ multiplex PCR; TCRdb stores in-frame clones only, minus some. The sample records 20,000 to 25,000 clones, about 88% being singletons. This sample comprised unsorted PBMCs, obtained 2.3 years after starting antiretroviral therapy. The receptors originated from a man between 60 and 70 years old with HIV.

The gene calls are TRBV5-1 and TRBJ2-7, with TRBD1 matching over 8 bases. CDR3 length equals 15 residues. V lost 3 bases and J lost 7; bases outside the gene matches: 12. In germline, CDR1 is SGHRS, CDR2 YFSETQ. DNA for the CDR3: TGCGCCAGCAGCTCTCTGGACAGGGTGGGTAATGAGCAGTACTTC. Residues: CASSSLDRVGNEQYF.

The CDR3 DNA sequence: TGTGCCAGCAGTTTGGGCGGGAGCGGGAGTTGGAACGAGCAGTACTTC. It codes for CASSLGGSGSWNEQYF. The chain recombines TRBV27 with TRBJ2-7; the match to TRBD2 covers 8 bases. Germline V lookup: CDR1 MNHEY, CDR2 SMNVEV (reference sequence). The CDR3 has 16 residues. V dropped 3 bases and J dropped 5; count of bases not matched to a gene: 12.

The V and J genes are TRBV2 and TRBJ2-5; D possibly corresponds to TRBD2 (5 bases). The length of the CDR3 is 12 residues. V lost 6 bases to trimming and J lost 5 bases, with 10 bases between them. Germline V gene sequence: CDR1 SNHLY, CDR2 FYNNEI. DNA of the CDR3: TGTGCCAGCAGGGAGGAAGGGGAGACCCAGTACTTC. Translation gives CASREEGETQYF.

V and J are TRBV7-8 and TRBJ1-5; no firm D call. The germline V gene encodes CDR1 SGHVS and CDR2 FQNEAQ. Trimming left V 5 bases short and J 4 bases short, with 24 bases between. The CDR3 is made up of 18 amino acids. The CDR3 DNA follows: TGTGCCAGCAGCCCAAGAAGGTTTCCTGAGAAACCAAATCAGCCCCAGCATTTT. As protein: CASSPRRFPEKPNQPQHF.

V and J are TRBV29-1 and TRBJ2-2; 8 positions match TRBD1. Per germline, CDR1 SQVTM and CDR2 ANQGSEA. With 7 bases clipped from V and 7 bases from J, the junction kept 11 bases outside the gene matches. CDR3 length equals 14 residues. CDR3 in DNA: TGCAGCGCCCGACAGGGGTTACCCGACGGGGAGCTGTTTTTT. Amino acid sequence: CSARQGLPDGELFF.

This chain connects TRBV7-2 to TRBJ2-7; 7 nucleotides line up with TRBD1. The CDR3 extends over 12 amino acids. CDR1 is SGHTA and CDR2 is FQGNSA in the germline V gene. The J segment lost 4 bases and the V segment lost 5 bases, leaving 2 bases of the junction unmatched. The CDR3 DNA follows: TGTGCCAGCAGCGCAGGGGGATACGAGCAGTACTTC. This gives the protein CASSAGGYEQYF.

This rearrangement joins TRBV7-2 to TRBJ1-1; D ambiguous. Trimming stripped 2 bases from V and 3 bases from J, with 4 bases between. This CDR3 is 12 amino acids long. Looked up from germline, CDR1 is SGHTA and CDR2 is FQGNSA. The CDR3 nucleotides are TGTGCCAGCAGCTTAAGGTACACTGAAGCTTTCTTT. Residues: CASSLRYTEAFF.

The chain joins TRBV6-5 to TRBJ1-3; the D gene is possibly TRBD1 (6 bases). This CDR3 spans 16 amino acids. CDR1 and CDR2 (germline): MNHEY, SVGAGI. V lost 2 bases and J lost 4, with 15 bases in between. In DNA, the CDR3 is TGTGCCAGCAGTTACGACCGTACAGGGTTAGGAAACACCATATATTTT. This codes for CASSYDRTGLGNTIYF.

V usage is TRBV7-6 and J usage is TRBJ2-2, with 8 bases aligning to TRBD2. Germline values: CDR1 SGHVS, CDR2 FNYEAQ. The length of the CDR3 is 16 residues. Trimming cost V 5 bases and J 0 bases; bases outside gene matches: 5. The chain's CDR3 is CASSLRAGANTGELFF. CDR3 DNA: TGTGCCAGCAGCCTGCGAGCGGGGGCGAACACCGGGGAGCTGTTTTTT.

The chain carries TRBV7-2 and TRBJ2-5, with a weak D call TRBD2 (6 bases). CDR1 is SGHTA, CDR2 FQGNSA, per germline. The ends were cut back, 4 bases at V and 13 bases at J, with 19 bases in the middle. This CDR3 is 13 amino acids long. CDR3 protein: CASSWGLSRDGYF. The DNA for the CDR3 is TGTGCCAGCAGCTGGGGACTCTCAAGAGACGGGTACTTC.

The chain joins TRBV5-1 to TRBJ2-3, with TRBD1 as a possible D gene (6 bases). Germline V gene lookup returns CDR1 SGHRS and CDR2 YFSETQ. Trimming stripped 0 bases from V and 2 bases from J, with 7 bases between. CDR3 length equals 14 residues. The CDR3 DNA reads TGCGCCAGCAGCTTGGGGGACAACACAGATACGCAGTATTTT. Translation gives CASSLGDNTDTQYF.

The J gene is TRBJ1-5, the V gene TRBV6-5; the D gene is possibly TRBD1 (6 bases). Germline V lookup: CDR1 MNHEY, CDR2 SVGAGI. The CDR3 totals 14 residues. Trimming left V 5 bases short and J 0 bases short, with 8 bases between. This chain's CDR3 is CASSRGYSNQPQHF. CDR3 coding DNA: TGTGCCAGCAGTAGGGGGTATAGCAATCAGCCCCAGCATTTT.

The CDR3 reads CASSFGNEQFF. In DNA, the CDR3 is TGTGCCAGCAGCTTCGGCAATGAGCAGTTCTTC. This chain uses TRBV7-3 with TRBJ2-1, with D unclear. Germline-derived CDR1 and CDR2 are SGHTA and FQGTGA. V shed 3 bases and J shed 6 bases, with 3 bases lying between them. The CDR3 is made up of 11 amino acids.

The V call is TRBV7-9, the J call TRBJ2-3; a possible D gene is TRBD1 (6 bases). The germline CDR1 and CDR2 sequences are SEHNR and FQNEAQ (reference sequence). Trimming removed 7 bases at V and 3 bases at J, with 11 bases between. The CDR3 has 13 residues. The CDR3 DNA reads TGTGCCAGCACCAAACAGGGTACAGATACGCAGTATTTT. It is translated as CASTKQGTDTQYF.

The V and J genes are TRBV18 and TRBJ2-5; D gene uncertain. Germline V gene lookup returns CDR1 KGHSH and CDR2 LQKENI. The CDR3 is made up of 11 amino acids. The V end lost 3 bases, the J end lost 3 bases, and 2 bases lay between the germline ends. The CDR3 protein is CASSPEETQYF. The CDR3 DNA is TGTGCCAGCTCACCTGAAGAGACCCAGTACTTC.

The V and J genes are TRBV19 and TRBJ2-6, with 9 positions matching TRBD1. This CDR3 contains 17 residues. V lost 4 bases to trimming and J lost 4 bases; unmatched junction nucleotides: 8. Germline V gene data show CDR1 as LNHDA and CDR2 as SQIVND (reference sequence). CDR3: CASSRDRGASGANVLTF. In DNA, the CDR3 is TGTGCCAGTAGTAGAGACAGGGGGGCGTCAGGGGCCAACGTCCTGACTTTC.

V is TRBV9 and J is TRBJ2-3, with 8 bases that match TRBD2. Germline CDR1 reads SGDLS; CDR2 reads YYNGEE. The trim removed 4 bases at V and 2 bases at J, leaving 12 bases unmatched. The CDR3 is 17 residues long. The CDR3 spells CASSQGMGAGVTDTQYF. CDR3 coding DNA: TGTGCCAGCAGCCAGGGGATGGGAGCGGGGGTCACAGATACGCAGTATTTT.

The rearrangement uses TRBV5-4 and TRBJ2-5; D is unresolved. The CDR3 loop spans 15 amino acids. V was trimmed by 0 bases and J by 1 base, leaving 10 bases between them. Germline values: CDR1 SGHNT, CDR2 YYREEE (reference sequence). CDR3: CASSLGQTGQETQYF. The CDR3 DNA reads TGTGCCAGCAGCTTGGGGCAGACGGGCCAAGAGACCCAGTACTTC.

The rearrangement links TRBV6-1 to TRBJ1-1; D is undetermined. CDR1 is MNHNS, CDR2 SASEGT, per germline. Between the trimmed V and J ends, which lost 3 bases and 6 bases, there was a span of 8 bases. The CDR3 contains 12 residues. CDR3 residues: CASSESGPEAFF. In DNA, the CDR3 is TGTGCCAGCAGTGAGTCGGGCCCTGAAGCTTTCTTT.

The CDR3 region is CASKEIQGNTIYF. DNA of the CDR3: TGTGCCAGCAAGGAGATACAGGGAAACACCATATATTTT. The chain links TRBV2 to TRBJ1-3; D ambiguous. The CDR3 is made up of 13 amino acids. Germline lookup yields CDR1 SNHLY and CDR2 FYNNEI. Between the trimmed V and J ends, which lost 7 bases and 4 bases, there was a span of 11 bases.

In its sample, this clone was seen a few times. The chain carries TRBV14 and TRBJ2-7; no clear D. The germline V gene has CDR1 SGHDN and CDR2 FVKESK. V gave up 5 bases and J gave up 2 bases, with 7 bases separating them. This CDR3 spans 12 amino acids. The CDR3 is CASSAHPYEQYF. CDR3 nucleotide sequence: TGTGCCAGCAGCGCTCACCCCTACGAGCAGTACTTC.

The V and J genes are TRBV15 and TRBJ2-2, with TRBD1 matching over 8 bases. Losses at the gene ends were 1 base for V and 7 bases for J; bases not matched to a gene: 8. The length of the CDR3 is 16 residues. Per the germline V gene, CDR1 is LNHNV and CDR2 is YYDKDF (reference sequence). CDR3 in DNA: TGTGCCACCAGCAGAGGGTTAACAGGGGGTATCGGGGAGCTGTTTTTT. It translates to CATSRGLTGGIGELFF.

This chain uses TRBV5-6 with TRBJ2-1, with D perhaps TRBD2 (5 bases). V gave up 4 bases and J gave up 0 bases, with 11 bases separating them. Looked up from germline, CDR1 is SGHDT and CDR2 is YYEEEE. This CDR3 contains 15 residues. CDR3 in DNA: TGTGCCAGCAGCAACGGAGGACGCTCCTACAATGAGCAGTTCTTC. This codes for CASSNGGRSYNEQFF.

V usage is TRBV4-3 and J usage is TRBJ2-7, with 9 bases aligning to TRBD1. V lost 0 bases to trimming and J lost 1 base; unmatched junction nucleotides: 10. CDR3 length equals 18 residues. Germline CDR1 and CDR2: LGHNA and YSLEER. In nucleotides, the CDR3 is TGCGCCAGCAGCCAAGATGGGATAGGAGGACAGGGGTCCTACGAGCAGTACTTC. Translated: CASSQDGIGGQGSYEQYF.

CDR3 in amino acids: CSVVGLAGGSHNEQFF. The CDR3 region has the DNA TGCAGCGTTGTCGGACTAGCGGGAGGGTCCCACAATGAGCAGTTCTTC. The chain couples TRBV29-1 to TRBJ2-1, with TRBD2 identical over 15 bases. CDR3 length equals 16 residues. V shed 4 bases, J shed 5 bases, and the junction held 6 bases outside the gene matches. Germline V gives CDR1 SQVTM, CDR2 ANQGSEA.